The subject of this entry is one TCR beta chain. This clonotype was detected ten times or more. The clone's antigen remains unknown. The input lacks base qualities; no much larger clone sits a single base away. Read against the paper, the sample's treatment or condition label means: allogeneic hematopoietic cell transplantation with graft depleted of TCRalphabeta T cells and CD19 B cells. TCRalphabeta/CD19-depleted allogeneic hematopoietic cell grafts were given to the transplant recipients, all of whom were children. This specimen comes from a study of T-cell reconstitution after alpha-beta-depleted transplantation in children listed by TCRdb under 2016. Study-wide context: The study quantitatively tracked T-cell immune reconstitution after TCRalphabeta/CD19-depleted allogeneic hematopoietic cell transplantation in children using TCR repertoire profiling.

Results and caveats for the whole study, not just this receptor: Apparently early alphabetaT-cell count recovery about two months after transplant reportedly relied on only several hundred rapidly expanded clones derived from non-depleted graft cells. Over subsequent months, a decline in hyperexpanded clone frequencies was noted, and after one year, T-cell counts and TCRbeta diversity were mostly ascribed to newly produced T cells. In some patients, the high TCRbeta diversity seen at day 60 was put down to recipient T cells and intrathymic progenitors that had survived conditioning.

The method behind the library was PCR. Sequencing used an Illumina HiSeq 2500. Molecular barcoding was employed in the preparation of TCR libraries, with unique molecular identifiers being used to normalize TCRbeta repertoire quantification. TCRdb ran its own pipeline on the public reads, namely fastp trimming at Q25 and MiXCR clone calling, and kept in-frame beta chains. Each entry is one CDR3 protein sequence, shown with its most common DNA and genes. Here the sample has about 300,000 distinct CDR3 sequences; 6% to 10% occur a single time. Of the sample, about 9.3% falls within the top ten clones. CDR1 and CDR2 were assigned from the germline V gene (reference sequence) as DFQATT and SNEGSKA. Cut back by 0 bases and 4 bases, the V and J ends lie 15 bases apart. The CDR3 holds 15 amino acids from the cysteine to the phenylalanine. Here the CDR3 DNA is all that survives: 45 bases in frame from base 1.

The sequencing used peripheral blood, collected 360 days after TCRalphabeta/CD19-depleted stem cell transplant. The V and J segments used are TRBV20-1 and TRBJ2-5; the D segment cannot be called with confidence. This sequence was found in a female patient between 2 and 15 years old who had a stem cell transplant for Fanconi anemia, so the T cells may come from the graft donor. CDR3 reads: CSARDQYNRPETQYF. The nucleotide sequence is given as TGCAGTGCTAGAGATCAGTACAACCGCCCAGAGACCCAGTACTTC.